The sequence of this TCR beta chain was determined in a study of PD-L1 blockade in urothelial cancer. Study in general: Analysis of blood occurred 3 weeks (second dose) and 6 weeks after treatment start.

The table came from immunoSEQ multiplex PCR; TCRdb's copy has only in-frame clones and leaves some out. Of tens of thousands of clones listed, 90% are singletons. In germline, CDR1 is SNHLY, CDR2 FYNNEI. The CDR3 sequence is 16 residues long. Trimming at V came to 3 bases and at J to 6 bases, leaving 5 bases not matched to a gene. Notes on this clone: Antigen unknown.

Time point indicated: pretreatment peripheral blood. Study results and caveats: Better survival was forecast by a pretreatment blood TCR clonality below the median.

The sample consisted of PBMCs, taken around atezolizumab (anti-PD-L1) treatment. This chain connects TRBV2 to TRBJ2-3; 14 bases align to TRBD2. The receptor was derived from a man aged 60 to 75 with urothelial cancer. The CDR3 nucleotides read TGTGCCAGCAGTGAGAGACTAGCGGGGGGGCTTGATACGCAGTATTTT. This sequence encodes CASSERLAGGLDTQYF.